The present TCR beta chain was sequenced within a study of blood T cells in healthy people across ages. Overall study findings and caveats: Higher diversity, along with more naive CD4+ cells, distinguished long-lived donors from aged donors.

Every donor contributed roughly 10 milliliters of peripheral blood by blood draw. This CDR3 comprises 15 residues. Germline assignment: CDR1 SEHNR and CDR2 FQNEAQ (reference sequence). The V and J ends lost 6 bases and 1 base respectively, with 13 bases between them. Using a J-beta primer mix together with a sample-barcoded 5' primer, a second PCR was run for roughly 7 to 11 cycles. One entry per CDR3 protein results from TCRdb running MiXCR on the 5' RACE reads. There are around 1.5 million distinct CDR3 sequences in the sample; approximately 59% occur only once, and under 8.5% lies in the top ten. Of note for this clonotype: The antigen is unknown.

The clonotype was recovered from a man aged 18 to 29 in good health. The sample consisted of blood. The chain is built from TRBV7-9 and TRBJ2-1; perhaps D is TRBD1 or TRBD2 (6 bases each). For the CDR3, the DNA is TGTGCCAGCAGAGTAGGAGGGGGATCCTACAATGAGCAGTTCTTC. Its translation: CASRVGGGSYNEQFF.